The present TCR beta chain was sequenced within a study of blood T cell repertoires in COVID-19. About the study: Samples came from the United States, Italy and Spain, spanning acute and convalescent COVID-19. Sources were T cells, B-cell-depleted T cells, or PBMCs; the material itself was cDNA or gDNA.

V dropped 0 bases and J dropped 11; count of bases not matched to a gene: 13. The CDR3 runs to 16 residues. The germline V gene encodes CDR1 MGHRA and CDR2 YSYEKL. In the source study's methods: Amplification of reference gene primers was used by the study to estimate nucleated cell counts. Measured with immunoSEQ multiplex PCR; TCRdb has only the in-frame clones, and not every one. The V and J calls and clone size were taken over from that table, and D and trimming were inferred from the DNA. Of about 35,000 clones listed, under 90% were seen once; the top ten hold 3% to 4%. The sequence was collected from a man aged 50 to 60 with acute or convalescent COVID-19. The sequenced sample consisted of peripheral blood. The chain uses TRBV4-1 and TRBJ1-5; 7 nucleotides line up with TRBD1. In nucleotides, the CDR3 is TGCGCCAGCAGCCAAGACGGAGACAGGGCCGCCCGGGCCCAGCATTTT. Amino acids: CASSQDGDRAARAQHF.